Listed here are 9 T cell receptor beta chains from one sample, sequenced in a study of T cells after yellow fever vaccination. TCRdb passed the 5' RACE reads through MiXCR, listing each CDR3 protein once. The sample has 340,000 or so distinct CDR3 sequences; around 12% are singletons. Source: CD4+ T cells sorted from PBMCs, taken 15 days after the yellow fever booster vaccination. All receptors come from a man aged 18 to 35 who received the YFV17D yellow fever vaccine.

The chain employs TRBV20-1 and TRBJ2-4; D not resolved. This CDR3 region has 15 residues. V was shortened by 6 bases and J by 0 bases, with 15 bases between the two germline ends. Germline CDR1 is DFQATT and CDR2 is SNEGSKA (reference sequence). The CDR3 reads CSATTVSLAKNIQYF. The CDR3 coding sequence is TGCAGTGCAACCACAGTGTCGCTAGCCAAAAACATTCAGTACTTC.

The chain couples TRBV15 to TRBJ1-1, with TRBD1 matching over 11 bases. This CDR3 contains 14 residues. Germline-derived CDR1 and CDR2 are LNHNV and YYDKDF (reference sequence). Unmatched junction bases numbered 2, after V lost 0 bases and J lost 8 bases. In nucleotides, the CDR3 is TGTGCCACCAGCAGAGATCGGGACAGGGGGGAAGCTTTCTTT. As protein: CATSRDRDRGEAFF.

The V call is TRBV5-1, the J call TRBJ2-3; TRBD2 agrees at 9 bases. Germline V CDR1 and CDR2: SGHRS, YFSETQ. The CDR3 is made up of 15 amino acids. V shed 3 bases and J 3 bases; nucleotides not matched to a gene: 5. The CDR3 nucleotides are TGCGCCAGCAGCTACGGGACTAGCTTTACAGATACGCAGTATTTT. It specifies CASSYGTSFTDTQYF.

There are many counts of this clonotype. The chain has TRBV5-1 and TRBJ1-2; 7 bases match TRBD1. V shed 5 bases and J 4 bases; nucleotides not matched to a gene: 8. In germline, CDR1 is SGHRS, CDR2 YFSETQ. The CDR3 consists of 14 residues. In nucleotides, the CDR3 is TGCGCCAGCAGAGAACCGGGACAGATCTATGGCTACACCTTC. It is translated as CASREPGQIYGYTF.

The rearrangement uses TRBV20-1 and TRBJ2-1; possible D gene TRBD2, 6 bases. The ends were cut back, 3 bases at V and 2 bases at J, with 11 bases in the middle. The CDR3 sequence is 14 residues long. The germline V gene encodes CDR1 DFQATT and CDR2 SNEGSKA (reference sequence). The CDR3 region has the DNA TGCAGTGCTAGTGGCGGGGATACCTACAATGAGCAGTTCTTC. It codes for CSASGGDTYNEQFF.

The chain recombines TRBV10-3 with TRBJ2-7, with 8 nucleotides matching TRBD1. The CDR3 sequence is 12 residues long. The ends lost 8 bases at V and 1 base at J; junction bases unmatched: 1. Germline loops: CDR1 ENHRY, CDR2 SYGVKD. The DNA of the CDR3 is TGTGCCATCGGACAGGGTTCCTACGAGCAGTACTTC. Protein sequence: CAIGQGSYEQYF.

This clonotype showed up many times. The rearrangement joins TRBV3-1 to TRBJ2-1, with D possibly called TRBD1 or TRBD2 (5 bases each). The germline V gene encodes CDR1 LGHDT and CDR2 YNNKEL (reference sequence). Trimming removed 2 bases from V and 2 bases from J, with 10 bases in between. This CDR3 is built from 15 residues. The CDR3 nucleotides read TGTGCCAGCAGCCAAACACGGGGACCCTACAATGAGCAGTTCTTC. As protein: CASSQTRGPYNEQFF.

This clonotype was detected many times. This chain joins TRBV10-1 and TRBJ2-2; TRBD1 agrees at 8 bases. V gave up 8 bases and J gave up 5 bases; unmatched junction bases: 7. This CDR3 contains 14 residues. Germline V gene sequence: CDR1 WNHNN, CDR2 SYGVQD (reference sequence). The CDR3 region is CASSRDRWTGELFF. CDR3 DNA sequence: TGCGCCAGCTCCAGGGACAGGTGGACCGGGGAGCTGTTTTTT.

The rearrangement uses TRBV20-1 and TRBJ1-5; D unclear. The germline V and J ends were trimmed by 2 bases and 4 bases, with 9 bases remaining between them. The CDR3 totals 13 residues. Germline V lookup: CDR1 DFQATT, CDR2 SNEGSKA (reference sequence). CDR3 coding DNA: TGCAGTGCTAGACCCGAATATAATCAGCCCCAGCATTTT. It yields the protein CSARPEYNQPQHF.